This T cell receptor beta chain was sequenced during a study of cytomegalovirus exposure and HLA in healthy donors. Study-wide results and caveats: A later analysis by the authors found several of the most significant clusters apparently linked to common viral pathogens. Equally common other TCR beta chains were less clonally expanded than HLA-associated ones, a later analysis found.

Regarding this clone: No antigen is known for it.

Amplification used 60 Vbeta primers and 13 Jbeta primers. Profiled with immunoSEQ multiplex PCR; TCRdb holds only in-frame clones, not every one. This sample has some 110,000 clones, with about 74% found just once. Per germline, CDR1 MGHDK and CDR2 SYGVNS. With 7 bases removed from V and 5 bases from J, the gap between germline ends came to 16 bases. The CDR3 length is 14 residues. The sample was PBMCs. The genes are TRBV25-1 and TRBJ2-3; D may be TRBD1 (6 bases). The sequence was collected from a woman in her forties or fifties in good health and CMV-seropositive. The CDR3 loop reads CASNGAGAGDTQYF. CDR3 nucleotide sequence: TGTGCCAGCAACGGGGCAGGGGCCGGAGATACGCAGTATTTT. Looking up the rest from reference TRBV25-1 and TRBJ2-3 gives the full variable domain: EADIYQTPRYLVIGTGKKITLECSQTMGHDKMYWYQQDPGMELHLIHYSYGVNSTEKGDLSSESTVSRIRTEHFPLTLESARPSHTSQYLCASNGAGAGDTQYFGPGTRLTVL.